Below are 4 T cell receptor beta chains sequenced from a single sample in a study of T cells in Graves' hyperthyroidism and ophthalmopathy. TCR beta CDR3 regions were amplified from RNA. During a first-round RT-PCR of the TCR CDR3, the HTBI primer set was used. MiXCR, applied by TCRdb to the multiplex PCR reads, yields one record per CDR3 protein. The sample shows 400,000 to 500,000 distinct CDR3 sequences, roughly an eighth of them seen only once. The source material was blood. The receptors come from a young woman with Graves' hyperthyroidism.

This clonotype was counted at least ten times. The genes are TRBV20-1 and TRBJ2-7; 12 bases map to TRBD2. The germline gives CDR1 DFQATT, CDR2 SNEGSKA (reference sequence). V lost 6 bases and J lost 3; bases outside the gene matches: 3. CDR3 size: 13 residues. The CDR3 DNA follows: TGCAGTGCCTTGGGACTAGCGGGCTACGAGCAGTACTTC. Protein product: CSALGLAGYEQYF.

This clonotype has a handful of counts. CDR3 DNA: TGCAGCGTAGAGAGCGGTAACTCCTACGAGCAGTACTTC. Translating it yields CSVESGNSYEQYF. The chain couples TRBV29-1 to TRBJ2-7; weak D call: TRBD2 (5 bases). The CDR3 runs to 13 residues. CDR1 and CDR2 from the germline V gene are SQVTM and ANQGSEA. Trimming took 6 bases from V and 0 from J, leaving 12 bases between them.

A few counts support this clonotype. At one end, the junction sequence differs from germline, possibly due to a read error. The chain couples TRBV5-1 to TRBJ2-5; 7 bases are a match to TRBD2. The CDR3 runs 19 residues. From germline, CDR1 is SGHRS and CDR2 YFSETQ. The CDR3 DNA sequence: TGTGCCAGCAGTTCTACCCTCTTCATCGGGGGAGGGCACCAAGAGACCCAGTACTTC. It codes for CASSSTLFIGGGHQETQYF.

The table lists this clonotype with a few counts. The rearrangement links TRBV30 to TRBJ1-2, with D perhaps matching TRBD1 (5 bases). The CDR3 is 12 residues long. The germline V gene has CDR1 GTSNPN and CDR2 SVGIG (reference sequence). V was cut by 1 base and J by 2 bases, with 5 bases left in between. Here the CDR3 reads CAWSAGNYGYTF. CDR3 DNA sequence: TGTGCCTGGAGTGCAGGGAACTATGGCTACACCTTC.